Sequencing of this T cell receptor (beta chain) was carried out in a study of CD8 T cells in Susac syndrome (dated by TCRdb to about 2019). Turning to the overall study: Among the Susac syndrome patients who were sequenced, clinically active disease was present in about six and clinical remission was observed in under ten. At blood withdrawal, Susac syndrome patients were either therapy-naive, taking corticosteroids (in some cases with IVIg as well), or taking IVIg alone. Whether CD8+ T cell activation and differentiation in Susac syndrome was antigen driven was tested using repertoire sequencing.

Peripheral blood CD8+ and CD4+ T cells from healthy donors, Susac syndrome patients and multiple sclerosis patients were profiled using high-throughput TCR beta sequencing. The Susac syndrome patients fulfilled recently defined diagnostic criteria for either definite or probable disease. CD8+ TEMRA cells were enriched by FACS, while bulk CD8+ and CD4+ T cells were purified by magnetic negative isolation. Blood was drawn into EDTA tubes, processed within 24 hours, and PBMCs were isolated by density gradient centrifugation. PBMCs intended for TCR sequencing were cryopreserved in liquid nitrogen and thawed later in a water bath at 37 degrees C. Purity of sorted or isolated CD4+, CD8+ and CD8+ TEMRA cells was at least 90%. Cut back by 0 bases and 3 bases, the V and J ends lie 18 bases apart. From the germline V gene (reference sequence), CDR1 is DFQATT and CDR2 is SNEGSKA. The CDR3 numbers 16 residues from cysteine through phenylalanine. Only the CDR3 DNA is retained, 48 bases long and in frame from the first base.

With respect to this clonotype: Its binding antigen is unknown. Base qualities are not recorded, but no much larger clone differs from it by a single base.

RNA was extracted using the RNeasy kit, and about 0.45 to 1 microgram was reverse transcribed with random hexamers. The immunoSEQ multiplex PCR assay, which covers 54 Vbeta and 13 Jbeta segments, was used to amplify TCR beta CDR3 regions. PCR amplification bias was corrected by using a synthetic template baseline for primer optimization and computational correction. The authors processed their data as follows. Reads were annotated to V, D and J genes according to IMGT and were analyzed with immunoSEQ Analyzer, with only productive sequences retained. Clonality was calculated as one minus the Shannon entropy normalized by log2 of the number of productive unique sequences. Public and private clones were assessed among the 100 most prevalent clones of each patient and control. Clones were defined as Susac-specific if absent from the healthy and MS cohorts, from around 1,000 published viral clones and from other ImmuneACCESS disease sequences. TCRdb handled the public reads itself, with Q25 trimming in fastp and clone calling in MiXCR, and kept productive beta chains. Identical CDR3 proteins give one entry, which carries the most common genes and DNA. TCRdb's processing, not the authors' own work, is the source of the V and J calls. The sample table lists some 190,000 distinct CDR3 sequences, about 95% of them with a count of one. About 0.14% of the sample is taken by the ten largest.

General study outcomes and caveats: The number of individuals in the TCR sequencing and HLA analysis was recognized as being relatively small. In patients with Susac syndrome, the CD4+ T cell repertoire showed no detectable clonal expansion.

The sequencing input was CD4+ T cells from PBMCs. The receptor's source is a human donor with Susac syndrome. The chain links TRBV20-1 with TRBJ2-7; the D gene is possibly TRBD1, with 6 bases matching. The DNA is as follows: TGCAGTGCTAGAGATCCGAACGGACAGTCAAACTACGAGCAGTACTTC. This gives the protein CSARDPNGQSNYEQYF.